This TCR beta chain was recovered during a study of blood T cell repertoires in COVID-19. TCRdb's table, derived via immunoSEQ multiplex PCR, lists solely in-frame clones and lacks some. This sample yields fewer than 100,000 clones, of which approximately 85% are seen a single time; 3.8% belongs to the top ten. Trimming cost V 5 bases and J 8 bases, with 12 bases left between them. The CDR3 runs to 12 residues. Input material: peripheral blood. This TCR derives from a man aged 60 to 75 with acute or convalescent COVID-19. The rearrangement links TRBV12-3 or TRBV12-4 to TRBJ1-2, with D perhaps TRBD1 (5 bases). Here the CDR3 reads CASSLEEGGYTF. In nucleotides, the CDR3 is TGTGCCAGCAGTCTAGAGGAGGGGGGCTACACCTTC.